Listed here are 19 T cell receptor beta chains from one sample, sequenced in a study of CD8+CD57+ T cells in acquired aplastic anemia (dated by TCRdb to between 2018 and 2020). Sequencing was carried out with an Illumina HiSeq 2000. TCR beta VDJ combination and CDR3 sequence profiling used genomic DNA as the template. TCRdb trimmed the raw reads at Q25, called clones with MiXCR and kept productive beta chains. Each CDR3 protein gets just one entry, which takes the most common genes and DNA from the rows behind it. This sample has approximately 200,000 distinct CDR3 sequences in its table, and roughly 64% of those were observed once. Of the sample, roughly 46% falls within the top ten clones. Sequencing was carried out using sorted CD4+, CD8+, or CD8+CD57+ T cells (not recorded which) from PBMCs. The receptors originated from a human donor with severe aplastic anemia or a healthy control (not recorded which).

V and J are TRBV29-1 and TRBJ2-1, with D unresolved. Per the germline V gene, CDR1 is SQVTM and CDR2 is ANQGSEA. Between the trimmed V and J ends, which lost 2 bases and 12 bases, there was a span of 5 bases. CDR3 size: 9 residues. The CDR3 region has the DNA TGCAGCGTTGAATCGTTGCAGTTCTTC. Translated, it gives CSVESLQFF.

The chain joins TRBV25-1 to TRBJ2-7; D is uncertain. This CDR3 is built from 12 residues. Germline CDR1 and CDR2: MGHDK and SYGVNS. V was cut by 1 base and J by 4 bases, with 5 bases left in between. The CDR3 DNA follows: TGTGCCAGCAGTGAATTTTGGTACGAGCAGTACTTC. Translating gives CASSEFWYEQYF.

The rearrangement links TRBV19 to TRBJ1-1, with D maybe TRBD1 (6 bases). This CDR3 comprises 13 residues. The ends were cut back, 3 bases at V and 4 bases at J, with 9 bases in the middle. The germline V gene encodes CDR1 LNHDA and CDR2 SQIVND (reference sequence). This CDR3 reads CASSMGHRTEAFF. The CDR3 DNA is TGTGCCAGTAGTATGGGACATCGCACTGAAGCTTTCTTT.

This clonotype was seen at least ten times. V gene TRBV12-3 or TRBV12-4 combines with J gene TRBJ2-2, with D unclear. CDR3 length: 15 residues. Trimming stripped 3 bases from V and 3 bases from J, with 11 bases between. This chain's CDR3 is CASSFVDSYTGELFF. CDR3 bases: TGTGCCAGCAGTTTTGTGGATTCCTACACCGGGGAGCTGTTTTTT.

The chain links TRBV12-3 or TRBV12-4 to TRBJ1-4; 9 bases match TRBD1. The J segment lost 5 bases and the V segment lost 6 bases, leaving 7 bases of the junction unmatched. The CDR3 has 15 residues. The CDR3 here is CASSSQTGGNEKLFF. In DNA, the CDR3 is TGTGCCAGCAGCTCGCAGACAGGGGGAAATGAAAAACTGTTTTTT.

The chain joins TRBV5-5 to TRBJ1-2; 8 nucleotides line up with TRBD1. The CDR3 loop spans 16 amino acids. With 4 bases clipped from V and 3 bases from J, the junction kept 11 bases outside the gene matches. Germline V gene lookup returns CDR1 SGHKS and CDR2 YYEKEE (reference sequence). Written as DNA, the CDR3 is TGTGCCAGCAGCCCGCTTCGTTCGGACAGGGACTATGGCTACACCTTC. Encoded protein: CASSPLRSDRDYGYTF.

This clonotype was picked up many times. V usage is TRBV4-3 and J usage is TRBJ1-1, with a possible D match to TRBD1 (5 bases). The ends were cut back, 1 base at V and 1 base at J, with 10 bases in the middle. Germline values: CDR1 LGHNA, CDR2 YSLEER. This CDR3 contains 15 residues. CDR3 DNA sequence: TGCGCCAGCAGCCAAGTAGGGGTGGGGAACACTGAAGCTTTCTTT. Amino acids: CASSQVGVGNTEAFF.

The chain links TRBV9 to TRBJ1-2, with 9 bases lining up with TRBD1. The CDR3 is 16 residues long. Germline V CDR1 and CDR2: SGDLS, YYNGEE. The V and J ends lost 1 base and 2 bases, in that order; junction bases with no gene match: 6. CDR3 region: CASSVTGTGMNYGYTF. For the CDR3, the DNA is TGTGCCAGCAGCGTAACCGGGACAGGGATGAACTATGGCTACACCTTC.

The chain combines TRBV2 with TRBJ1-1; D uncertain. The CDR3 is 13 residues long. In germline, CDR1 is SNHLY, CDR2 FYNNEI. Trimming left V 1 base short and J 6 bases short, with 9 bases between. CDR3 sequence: CASSEGDWAEAFF. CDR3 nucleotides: TGTGCCAGCAGTGAAGGAGACTGGGCTGAAGCTTTCTTT. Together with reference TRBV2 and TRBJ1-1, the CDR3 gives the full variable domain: EPEVTQTPSHQVTQMGQEVILRCVPISNHLYFYWYRQILGQKVEFLVSFYNNEISEKSEIFDDQFSVERPDGSNFTLKIRSTKLEDSAMYFCASSEGDWAEAFFGQGTRLTVV.

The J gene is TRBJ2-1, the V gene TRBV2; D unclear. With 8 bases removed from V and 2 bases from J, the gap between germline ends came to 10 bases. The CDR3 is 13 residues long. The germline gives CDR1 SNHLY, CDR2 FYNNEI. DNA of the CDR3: TGTGCCAGCTACTTAGACACCTACAATGAGCAGTTCTTC. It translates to CASYLDTYNEQFF.

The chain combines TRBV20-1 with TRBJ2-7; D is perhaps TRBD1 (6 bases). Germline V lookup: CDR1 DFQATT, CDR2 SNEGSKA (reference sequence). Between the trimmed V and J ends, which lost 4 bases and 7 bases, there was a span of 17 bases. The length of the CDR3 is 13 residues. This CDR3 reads CSANLAPGVEQYF. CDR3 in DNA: TGCAGTGCTAACTTGGCTCCAGGGGTAGAGCAGTACTTC.

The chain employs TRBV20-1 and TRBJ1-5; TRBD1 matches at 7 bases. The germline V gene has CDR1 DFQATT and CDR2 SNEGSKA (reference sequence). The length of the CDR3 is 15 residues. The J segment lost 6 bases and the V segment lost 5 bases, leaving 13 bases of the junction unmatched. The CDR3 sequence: CSAPRQGGGPQPQHF. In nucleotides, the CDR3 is TGCAGTGCTCCCCGACAGGGAGGTGGCCCTCAGCCCCAGCATTTT.

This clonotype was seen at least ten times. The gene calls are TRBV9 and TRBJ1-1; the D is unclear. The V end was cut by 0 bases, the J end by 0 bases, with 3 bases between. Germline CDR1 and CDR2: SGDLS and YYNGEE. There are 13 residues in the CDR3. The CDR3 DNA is TGTGCCAGCAGCGTAGTTCTGAACACTGAAGCTTTCTTT. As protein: CASSVVLNTEAFF.

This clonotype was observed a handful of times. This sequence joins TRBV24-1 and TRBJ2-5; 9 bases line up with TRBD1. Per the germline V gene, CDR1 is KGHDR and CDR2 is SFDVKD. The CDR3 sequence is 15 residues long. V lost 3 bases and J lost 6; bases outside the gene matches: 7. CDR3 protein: CATSDPGQGIQTQYF. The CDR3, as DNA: TGTGCCACCAGTGATCCAGGACAGGGGATCCAGACCCAGTACTTC.

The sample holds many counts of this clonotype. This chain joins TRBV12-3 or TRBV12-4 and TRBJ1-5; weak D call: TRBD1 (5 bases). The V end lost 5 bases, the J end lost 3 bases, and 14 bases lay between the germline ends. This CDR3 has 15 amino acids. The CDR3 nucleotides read TGTGCCAGCAGTCCTCCGGGGGTTGTCAATCAGCCCCAGCATTTT. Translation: CASSPPGVVNQPQHF.

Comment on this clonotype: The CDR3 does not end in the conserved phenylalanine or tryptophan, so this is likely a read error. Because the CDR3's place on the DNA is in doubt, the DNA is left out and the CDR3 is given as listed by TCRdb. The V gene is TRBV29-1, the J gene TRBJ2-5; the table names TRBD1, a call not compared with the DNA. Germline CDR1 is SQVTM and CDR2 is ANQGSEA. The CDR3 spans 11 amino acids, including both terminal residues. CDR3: CSVLTAGELPP.

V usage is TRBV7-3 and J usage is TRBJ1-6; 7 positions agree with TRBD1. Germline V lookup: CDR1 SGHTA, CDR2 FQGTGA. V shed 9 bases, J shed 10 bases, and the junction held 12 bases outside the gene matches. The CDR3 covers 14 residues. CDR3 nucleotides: TGTGCCAGTTCTCTCGGGACAGACTCCTCACCCCTCCACTTT. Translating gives CASSLGTDSSPLHF.

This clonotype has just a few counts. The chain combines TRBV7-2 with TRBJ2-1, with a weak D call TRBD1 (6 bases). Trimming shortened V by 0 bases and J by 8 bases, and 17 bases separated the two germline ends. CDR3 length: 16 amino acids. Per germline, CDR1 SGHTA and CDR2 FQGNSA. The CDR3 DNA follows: TGTGCCAGCAGCTTAGCGGGGGCTAGAGTGGGGGATGAGCAGTTCTTC. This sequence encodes CASSLAGARVGDEQFF.

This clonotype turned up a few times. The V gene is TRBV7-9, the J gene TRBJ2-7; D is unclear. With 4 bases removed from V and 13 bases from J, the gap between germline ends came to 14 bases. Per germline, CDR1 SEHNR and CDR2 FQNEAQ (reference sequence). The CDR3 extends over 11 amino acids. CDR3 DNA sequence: TGTGCCAGCAGCTCCTCGGCGGTTGATTACTTC. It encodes CASSSSAVDYF.